What follows is one T cell receptor beta chain and its context. Treatment here: roughly 19 received Ad26.COV2.S at low or high dose, single or two shots; 5 received placebo; per-sample allocation not given. Each sample was drawn 63 days after the first injection (of vaccine or placebo). The sample comes from a study of Ad26.COV2.S vaccination and SARS-CoV-2 variants. The CDR3 has 14 residues. Germline V gene sequence: CDR1 LGHNA, CDR2 YSLEER. Trimming removed 4 bases at V and 8 bases at J, with 15 bases between. Sequenced by immunoSEQ multiplex PCR; TCRdb stores in-frame clones only, minus some. Of around 300,000 clones listed, roughly 88% were seen once; the top ten hold about 5.4%.

The TCR originated in a person aged 18-60 years who received the Ad26.COV2.S COVID-19 vaccine or a placebo. The chain links TRBV4-3 to TRBJ1-5; TRBD1 is a possible D gene (5 bases). The input for sequencing was peripheral blood, taken in a trial of Ad26.COV2.S vaccine versus placebo. CDR3 DNA sequence: TGCGCCAGCAGCCCTGACAGATTTTTAAAGCCCCAGCATTTT. It translates to CASSPDRFLKPQHF.